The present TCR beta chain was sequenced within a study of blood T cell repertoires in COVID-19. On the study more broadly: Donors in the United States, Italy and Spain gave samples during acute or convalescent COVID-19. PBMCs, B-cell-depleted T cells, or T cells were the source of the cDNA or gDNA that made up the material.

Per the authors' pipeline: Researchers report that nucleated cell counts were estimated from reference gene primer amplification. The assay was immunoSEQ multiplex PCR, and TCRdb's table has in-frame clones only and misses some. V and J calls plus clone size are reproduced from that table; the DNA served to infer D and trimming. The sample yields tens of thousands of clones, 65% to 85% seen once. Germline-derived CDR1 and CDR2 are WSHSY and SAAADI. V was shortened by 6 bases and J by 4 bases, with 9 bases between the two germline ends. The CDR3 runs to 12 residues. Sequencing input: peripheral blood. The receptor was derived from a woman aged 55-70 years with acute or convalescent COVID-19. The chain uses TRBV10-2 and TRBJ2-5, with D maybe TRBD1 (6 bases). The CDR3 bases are TGCGCCAGCAGCGTACAGGGAGAGACCCAGTACTTC. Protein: CASSVQGETQYF.